This passage covers 15 T cell receptor beta chains from one sample sequenced in a study of shared clonotypes between healthy human individuals. Naive CD8 cells lacked CD45RO and underwent positive selection for CCR7, leaving out terminally differentiated effector memory CD45RA+ cells. Sequencing used immunoSEQ multiplex PCR; TCRdb keeps in-frame clones, though not all of them. The sample records about 2,200,000 clones, roughly 91% being singletons. The material sequenced was naive CD8+ T cells from PBMCs. The receptors were gathered from a man aged 18 to 35 in good health. Some clones in this sample may be carry-over from other donors' samples.

The chain couples TRBV4-3 to TRBJ2-3; D perhaps matches TRBD2 (5 bases). Germline values: CDR1 LGHNA, CDR2 YSLEER. The CDR3 consists of 15 residues. Trimming took off 0 bases at V and 5 bases at J, with 12 bases between the two ends. CDR3 residues: CASSQDSARGDTQYF. The CDR3 DNA follows: TGCGCCAGCAGCCAAGATAGTGCCCGGGGAGATACGCAGTATTTT.

The CDR3 bases are TGTGCCAGCAGCCGCAATTGGGGAACCAAAAACATTCAGTACTTC. Encoded protein: CASSRNWGTKNIQYF. The chain recombines TRBV11-2 with TRBJ2-4; no reliable D call. Trimming took 5 bases from V and 2 from J, leaving 13 bases between them. Germline CDR1 reads SGHAT; CDR2 reads FQNNGV. The CDR3 extends over 15 amino acids.

The rearrangement links TRBV6-6 to TRBJ1-1; unclear D gene. Trimming left V 0 bases short and J 7 bases short, with 15 bases between. Germline V CDR1 and CDR2: MNHNY, SVGAGI (reference sequence). The CDR3 consists of 15 residues. This chain's CDR3 is CASSYSVSSLVEAFF. The DNA of the CDR3 is TGTGCCAGCAGTTACTCGGTTTCTTCCCTAGTTGAAGCTTTCTTT.

The rearrangement uses TRBV19 and TRBJ2-1; 7 bases align to TRBD2. The CDR3 length is 15 residues. Germline V lookup: CDR1 LNHDA, CDR2 SQIVND (reference sequence). J gave up 7 bases and V 10 bases, and 16 bases lay outside the gene matches. CDR3 in DNA: TGTGCCACCACTAGTGGGCGGGAGCGGAGAAATGAGCAGTTCTTC. Residues: CATTSGRERRNEQFF.

The chain carries TRBV5-8 and TRBJ1-5, with D unclear. V was shortened by 6 bases and J by 13 bases, with 14 bases between the two germline ends. The germline gives CDR1 SGHTS, CDR2 YDEGEE. The CDR3 has 11 amino acids. The CDR3 region has the DNA TGTGCCAGCAACTGGTTCGGGGAGCAGCATTTT. It encodes CASNWFGEQHF.

CDR3 nucleotide sequence: TGTGCCAGCGTGTGGCCAGGGGATTCCTACGAGCAGTACTTC. The encoded protein is CASVWPGDSYEQYF. This chain connects TRBV2 to TRBJ2-7; possible D gene TRBD1, 6 bases. V was shortened by 8 bases and J by 1 base, with 15 bases between the two germline ends. This CDR3 comprises 14 residues. Germline V gene data show CDR1 as SNHLY and CDR2 as FYNNEI.

The chain employs TRBV15 and TRBJ2-1, with D perhaps given as TRBD1 or TRBD2 (5 bases each). The CDR3 runs 15 residues. Germline V lookup: CDR1 LNHNV, CDR2 YYDKDF (reference sequence). Deletions cut 8 bases from V and 4 bases from J, with 18 bases between. The chain's CDR3 is CATSNLRDGYNEQFF. The CDR3 coding sequence is TGTGCCACCTCCAACTTACGGGACGGTTACAATGAGCAGTTCTTC. Using reference TRBV15 and TRBJ2-1 for the parts outside the CDR3, the full variable domain is DAMVIQNPRYQVTQFGKPVTLSCSQTLNHNVMYWYQQKSSQAPKLLFHYYDKDFNNEADTPDNFQSRRPNTSFCFLDIRSPGLGDTAMYLCATSNLRDGYNEQFFGPGTRLTVL.

V is TRBV19 and J is TRBJ1-3, with D maybe TRBD1 (5 bases). Germline V lookup: CDR1 LNHDA, CDR2 SQIVND (reference sequence). Trimming removed 9 bases from V and 6 bases from J, with 18 bases in between. This CDR3 is built from 14 residues. The CDR3 region is CASNTGGTLNTIYF. The CDR3 DNA sequence: TGTGCCAGCAACACTGGGGGGACCCTAAACACCATATATTTT.

CDR3 amino acids: CASRAKNNQPQHF. DNA for the CDR3: TGTGCCAGCCGTGCTAAGAACAATCAGCCCCAGCATTTT. This rearrangement joins TRBV6-5 to TRBJ1-5; D remains unclear. Per germline, CDR1 MNHEY and CDR2 SVGAGI. With 8 bases removed from V and 3 bases from J, the gap between germline ends came to 11 bases. This CDR3 region has 13 residues.

The genes are TRBV6-6 and TRBJ1-1; no reliable D call. CDR3 length: 12 amino acids. The germline gives CDR1 MNHNY, CDR2 SVGAGI (reference sequence). With 2 bases removed from V and 8 bases from J, the gap between germline ends came to 9 bases. CDR3 sequence reads: CASSYPGSEAFF. CDR3 DNA: TGTGCCAGCAGTTACCCAGGATCGGAAGCTTTCTTT.

This clone was recorded only once. In nucleotides, the CDR3 is TGTGCCAGCAGCGCCCCGGCGGGGGCCTTTTACAATGAGCAGTTCTTC. This sequence encodes CASSAPAGAFYNEQFF. The genes are TRBV9 and TRBJ2-1; a weak D match, TRBD2 (7 bases). V lost 3 bases and J lost 4, with 17 bases in between. Germline CDR1 SGDLS, CDR2 YYNGEE. The CDR3 spans 16 residues.

The chain links TRBV19 to TRBJ1-5, with D tentatively TRBD1 (5 bases). The germline CDR1 and CDR2 sequences are LNHDA and SQIVND (reference sequence). The ends were cut back, 7 bases at V and 9 bases at J, with 10 bases in the middle. This CDR3 spans 11 amino acids. CDR3 region: CASTGAGPQHF. CDR3 in DNA: TGTGCCAGTACCGGGGCCGGGCCCCAGCATTTT. Using reference TRBV19 and TRBJ1-5 for the parts outside the CDR3, the full variable domain is DGGITQSPKYLFRKEGQNVTLSCEQNLNHDAMYWYRQDPGQGLRLIYYSQIVNDFQKGDIAEGYSVSREKKESFPLTVTSAQKNPTAFYLCASTGAGPQHFGDGTRLSIL.

The chain combines TRBV6-1 with TRBJ1-2; the D is unclear. This CDR3 comprises 12 residues. Looked up from germline, CDR1 is MNHNS and CDR2 is SASEGT. V dropped 4 bases and J dropped 3 bases, with 6 bases sitting between them. The CDR3 region has the DNA TGTGCCAGCAGTGGAGAGGACTATGGCTACACCTTC. As protein: CASSGEDYGYTF.

The J gene is TRBJ2-3, the V gene TRBV2; 8 bases match TRBD2. Germline trimming cut 7 bases from V and 2 bases from J; bases unmatched to any gene: 14. CDR1 SNHLY and CDR2 FYNNEI come from the germline V gene. This CDR3 comprises 17 residues. The CDR3 region has the DNA TGTGCCAGCATGCCCCTAGGGCGGGAGGCCATCACAGATACGCAGTATTTT. Protein product: CASMPLGREAITDTQYF.

The gene calls are TRBV5-1 and TRBJ2-7, with a tentative D call TRBD2 (6 bases). CDR1 is SGHRS and CDR2 is YFSETQ in the germline V gene. Between the trimmed V and J ends, which lost 0 bases and 1 base, there was a span of 14 bases. The CDR3 spans 16 residues. The CDR3 coding sequence is TGCGCCAGCAGCTTGGCCCCTAGCGAGACTTCCTACGAGCAGTACTTC. Its translation: CASSLAPSETSYEQYF. The entire variable domain, with the rest obtained from reference TRBV5-1 and TRBJ2-7, is as follows: KAGVTQTPRYLIKTRGQQVTLSCSPISGHRSVSWYQQTPGQGLQFLFEYFSETQRNKGNFPGRFSGRQFSNSRSEMNVSTLELGDSALYLCASSLAPSETSYEQYFGPGTRLTVT.